The 7 T cell receptor beta chains in this list originate from one sample, sequenced in a study of T cell responses to AZD1222 COVID-19 vaccine. TCRdb's copy holds only in-frame clones and misses some; the assay was immunoSEQ multiplex PCR. The sample shows roughly 100,000 clones, 84% of them seen only once. The sequencing here drew on peripheral blood, taken on day 0 of AZD1222 vaccination. These receptor sequences come from an adult in good health.

This chain uses TRBV7-8 with TRBJ1-1; no clear D gene. V was pared by 1 base and J by 0 bases, with 6 bases between. This CDR3 spans 14 amino acids. Germline values: CDR1 SGHVS, CDR2 FQNEAQ. The CDR3 coding sequence is TGTGCCAGCAGCTTAGTGTCCGTGAACACTGAAGCTTTCTTT. Its translation is CASSLVSVNTEAFF.

The chain is built from TRBV7-9 and TRBJ1-1; D unclear. The CDR3 is 12 residues long. CDR1 is SEHNR, CDR2 FQNEAQ, per germline (reference sequence). Trimming pared 1 base from V and 11 bases from J, leaving 11 bases between. CDR3 sequence reads: CASSLEQRGAFF. CDR3 sequence (DNA): TGTGCCAGCAGCTTAGAACAGCGCGGGGCTTTCTTT.

The V call is TRBV3-1 (or the pseudogene TRBV3-2), the J call TRBJ1-1; tentative D call: TRBD1 (5 bases). The V gene's germline CDR1 is LGHDT and CDR2 YNNKEL (reference sequence). The CDR3 spans 14 residues. V lost 3 bases and J 3 bases, leaving 11 bases between the germline ends. In DNA form, the CDR3 reads TGTGCCAGCAGCCAGGGGGGGACGTACACTGAAGCTTTCTTT. Encoded protein: CASSQGGTYTEAFF.

V gene TRBV24-1 combines with J gene TRBJ2-5, with D unclear. Trimming left V 1 base short and J 5 bases short, with 10 bases between. Germline loops: CDR1 KGHDR, CDR2 SFDVKD. This CDR3 region has 14 residues. CDR3 sequence reads: CATSDFWAGETQYF. Here the CDR3 DNA reads TGTGCCACCAGTGATTTTTGGGCTGGGGAGACCCAGTACTTC.

The chain has TRBV5-1 and TRBJ2-2; maybe TRBD2 (6 bases). Trimming removed 4 bases from V and 0 bases from J, with 10 bases in between. Germline assignment: CDR1 SGHRS and CDR2 YFSETQ. The CDR3 sequence is 15 residues long. The CDR3 bases are TGCGCCAGCAGCCCGGGACTCCCGAACACCGGGGAGCTGTTTTTT. This encodes CASSPGLPNTGELFF. Based on the CDR3 plus reference TRBV5-1 and TRBJ2-2, the full variable domain is KAGVTQTPRYLIKTRGQQVTLSCSPISGHRSVSWYQQTPGQGLQFLFEYFSETQRNKGNFPGRFSGRQFSNSRSEMNVSTLELGDSALYLCASSPGLPNTGELFFGEGSRLTVL.

This rearrangement joins TRBV25-1 to TRBJ2-5, with 9 bases fitting TRBD1. The junction had 11 bases not matched to a gene; V was cut back by 5 bases and J by 4 bases. Germline CDR1 is MGHDK and CDR2 is SYGVNS. This CDR3 is 16 amino acids long. The CDR3 DNA is TGTGCCAGCAGTTGGGGGGAGGGACAGGGACGAGAGACCCAGTACTTC. Protein: CASSWGEGQGRETQYF.

V and J are TRBV19 and TRBJ1-4, with TRBD1 as a possible D gene (5 bases). This CDR3 spans 11 amino acids. Germline assignment: CDR1 LNHDA and CDR2 SQIVND (reference sequence). The V end lost 5 bases, the J end lost 8 bases, and 6 bases lay between the germline ends. The CDR3, as DNA: TGTGCCAGTAGTGGGGGAGAAAAACTGTTTTTT. As protein: CASSGGEKLFF.